The 2 T cell receptor beta chains listed next were all sequenced from one sample in a study of T cell repertoires in cytomegalovirus infection. Antigen specificity for these receptors is unknown. In TCRdb, the reads were re-called with MiXCR into one record per CDR3 protein. The table shows just under 500,000 distinct CDR3 sequences, with roughly a third occurring only once. The specimen was cultured PBMCs, collected from culture after CMV antigen stimulation. The source is a human donor in good health (CMV status not recorded). Some clones in this sample may be carry-over from other donors' samples.

This chain uses TRBV19 with TRBJ1-5, with D maybe TRBD1 (6 bases). Germline V gene sequence: CDR1 LNHDA, CDR2 SQIVND (reference sequence). This CDR3 region has 19 residues. V lost 3 bases and J 5 bases, leaving 26 bases between the germline ends. CDR3 in amino acids: CASSIDPAPGQSVYQPQHF. CDR3 in DNA: TGTGCCAGTAGTATCGACCCTGCACCGGGACAAAGTGTGTATCAGCCCCAGCATTTT.

V usage is TRBV7-2 and J usage is TRBJ2-7; unclear D gene. Trimming stripped 1 base from V and 5 bases from J, with 12 bases between. Per the germline V gene, CDR1 is SGHTA and CDR2 is FQGNSA. The CDR3 sequence is 14 residues long. The DNA of the CDR3 is TGTGCCAGCAGCTTAGGGTCCAGGTACAACGAGCAGTACTTC. Translation gives CASSLGSRYNEQYF.